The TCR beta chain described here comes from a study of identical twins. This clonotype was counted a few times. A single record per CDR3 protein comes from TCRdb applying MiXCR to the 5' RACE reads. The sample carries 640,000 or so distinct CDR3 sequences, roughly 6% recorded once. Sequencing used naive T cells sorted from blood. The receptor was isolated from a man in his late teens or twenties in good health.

The CDR3 sequence: CASRQGRGFGMNTEAFF. The CDR3 bases are TGTGCCAGCAGGCAAGGGAGAGGGTTCGGCATGAACACTGAAGCTTTCTTT. The chain combines TRBV12-3 or TRBV12-4 with TRBJ1-1; D is undetermined. Trimming left V 6 bases short and J 0 bases short, with 20 bases between. There are 17 residues in the CDR3.